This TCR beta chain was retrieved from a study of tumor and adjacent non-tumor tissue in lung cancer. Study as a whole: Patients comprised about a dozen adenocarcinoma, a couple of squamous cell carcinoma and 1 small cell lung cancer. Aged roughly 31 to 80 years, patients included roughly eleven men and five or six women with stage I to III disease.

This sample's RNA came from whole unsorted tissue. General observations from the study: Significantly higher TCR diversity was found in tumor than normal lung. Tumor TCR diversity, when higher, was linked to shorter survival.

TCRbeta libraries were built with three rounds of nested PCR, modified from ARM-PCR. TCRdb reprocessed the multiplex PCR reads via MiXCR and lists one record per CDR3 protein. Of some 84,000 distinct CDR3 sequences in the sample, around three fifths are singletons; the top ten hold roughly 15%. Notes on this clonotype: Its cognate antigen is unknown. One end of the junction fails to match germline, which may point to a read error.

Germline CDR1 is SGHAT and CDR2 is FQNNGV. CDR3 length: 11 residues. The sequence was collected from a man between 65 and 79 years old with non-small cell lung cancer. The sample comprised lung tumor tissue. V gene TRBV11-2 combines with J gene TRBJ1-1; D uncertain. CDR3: CASSLEWGAIF. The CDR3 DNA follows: TGTGCCAGCAGCTTAGAGTGGGGAGCTATCTTT. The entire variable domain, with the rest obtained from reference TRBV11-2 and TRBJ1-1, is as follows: EAGVAQSPRYKIIEKRQSVAFWCNPISGHATLYWYQQILGQGPKLLIQFQNNGVVDDSQLPKDRFSAERLKGVDSTLKIQPAKLEDSAVYLCASSLEWGAIFGQGTRLTVV.